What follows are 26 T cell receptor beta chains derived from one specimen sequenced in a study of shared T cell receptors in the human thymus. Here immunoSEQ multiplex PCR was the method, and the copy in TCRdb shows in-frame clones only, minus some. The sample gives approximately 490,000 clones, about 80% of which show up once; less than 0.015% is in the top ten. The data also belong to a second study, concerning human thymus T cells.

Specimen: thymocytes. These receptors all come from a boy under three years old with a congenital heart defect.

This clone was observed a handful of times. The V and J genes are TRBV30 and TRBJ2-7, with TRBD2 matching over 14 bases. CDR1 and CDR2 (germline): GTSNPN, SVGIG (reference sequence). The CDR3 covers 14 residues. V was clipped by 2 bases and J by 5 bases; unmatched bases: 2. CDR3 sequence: CAWSPTSGRDEQYF. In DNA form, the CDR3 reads TGTGCCTGGAGTCCGACTAGCGGGAGGGACGAGCAGTACTTC.

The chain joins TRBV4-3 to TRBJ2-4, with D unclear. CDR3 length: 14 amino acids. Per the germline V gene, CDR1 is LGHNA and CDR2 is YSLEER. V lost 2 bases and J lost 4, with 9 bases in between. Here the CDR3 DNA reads TGCGCCAGCAGCCAATACCCACAGAAAAACATTCAGTACTTC. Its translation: CASSQYPQKNIQYF.

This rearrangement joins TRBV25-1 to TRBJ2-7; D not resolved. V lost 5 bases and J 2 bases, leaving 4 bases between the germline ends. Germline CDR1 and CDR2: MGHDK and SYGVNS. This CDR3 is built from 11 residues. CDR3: CASSHAYEQYF. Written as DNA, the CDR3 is TGTGCCAGCAGTCATGCCTACGAGCAGTACTTC.

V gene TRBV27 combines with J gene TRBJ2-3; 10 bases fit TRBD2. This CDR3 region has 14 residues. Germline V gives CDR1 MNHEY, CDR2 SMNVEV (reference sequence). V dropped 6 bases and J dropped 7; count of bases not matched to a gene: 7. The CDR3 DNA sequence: TGTGCCAGCAGAACACTAGCGGGACAATATACGCAGTATTTT. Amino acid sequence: CASRTLAGQYTQYF.

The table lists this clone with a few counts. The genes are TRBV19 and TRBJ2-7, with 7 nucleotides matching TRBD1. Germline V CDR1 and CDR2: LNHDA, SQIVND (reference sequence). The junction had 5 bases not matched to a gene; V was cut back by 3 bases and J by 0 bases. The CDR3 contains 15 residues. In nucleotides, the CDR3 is TGTGCCAGTAGTATGGGACAGTCCACCTCCTACGAGCAGTACTTC. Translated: CASSMGQSTSYEQYF.

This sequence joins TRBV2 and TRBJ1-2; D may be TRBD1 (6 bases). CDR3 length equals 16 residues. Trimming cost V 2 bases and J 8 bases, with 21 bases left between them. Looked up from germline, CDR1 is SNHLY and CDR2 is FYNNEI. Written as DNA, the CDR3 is TGTGCCAGCAGTGAAAGGGCAGGGGCCTGGCCGGGGGGCTACACCTTC. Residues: CASSERAGAWPGGYTF.

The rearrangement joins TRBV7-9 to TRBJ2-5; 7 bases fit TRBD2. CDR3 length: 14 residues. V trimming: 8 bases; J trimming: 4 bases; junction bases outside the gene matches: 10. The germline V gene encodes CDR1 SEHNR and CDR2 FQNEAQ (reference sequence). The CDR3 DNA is TGTGCCAGCGACCGCGGGGGATTGGGAGAGACCCAGTACTTC. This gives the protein CASDRGGLGETQYF.

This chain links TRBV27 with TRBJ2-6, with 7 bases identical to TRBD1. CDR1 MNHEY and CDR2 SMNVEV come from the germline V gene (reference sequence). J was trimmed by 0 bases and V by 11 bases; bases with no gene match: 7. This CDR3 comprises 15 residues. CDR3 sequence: CASGTEVSGANVLTF. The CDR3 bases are TGTGCCTCCGGGACAGAGGTCTCTGGGGCCAACGTCCTGACTTTC.

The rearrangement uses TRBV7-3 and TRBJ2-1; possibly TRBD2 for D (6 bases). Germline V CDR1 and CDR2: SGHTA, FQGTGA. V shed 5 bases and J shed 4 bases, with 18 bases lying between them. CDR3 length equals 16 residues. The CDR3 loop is CASSASSGTRYNEQFF. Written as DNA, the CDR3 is TGTGCCAGCAGCGCATCTTCCGGGACTCGTTACAATGAGCAGTTCTTC.

CDR3 DNA: TGTGCCAGCAGGCCCCGGACTAGCGGGATCTACAATGAGCAGTTCTTC. Its translation is CASRPRTSGIYNEQFF. The gene calls are TRBV28 and TRBJ2-1, with 12 bases lining up with TRBD2. V lost 6 bases to trimming and J lost 3 bases; unmatched junction nucleotides: 6. The CDR3 runs to 16 residues. CDR1 MDHEN and CDR2 SYDVKM come from the germline V gene.

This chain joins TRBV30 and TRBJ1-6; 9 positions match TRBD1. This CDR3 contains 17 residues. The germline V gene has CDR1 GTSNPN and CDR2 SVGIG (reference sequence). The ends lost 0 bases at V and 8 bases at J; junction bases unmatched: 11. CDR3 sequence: CAWSVRGRDREYSPLHF. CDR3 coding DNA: TGTGCCTGGAGTGTCCGGGGCCGGGACAGGGAGTATTCACCCCTCCACTTT.

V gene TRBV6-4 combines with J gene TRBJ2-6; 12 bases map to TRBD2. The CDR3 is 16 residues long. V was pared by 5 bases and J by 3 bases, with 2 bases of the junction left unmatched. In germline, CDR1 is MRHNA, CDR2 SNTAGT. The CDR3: CASSLTSGGGANVLTF. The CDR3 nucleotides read TGTGCCAGCAGTTTGACTAGCGGGGGTGGGGCCAACGTCCTGACTTTC.

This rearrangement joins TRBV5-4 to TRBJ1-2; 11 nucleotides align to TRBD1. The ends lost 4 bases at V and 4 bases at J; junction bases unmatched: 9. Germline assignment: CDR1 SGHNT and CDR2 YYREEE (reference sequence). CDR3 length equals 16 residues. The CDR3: CASSTPGTGGIYGYTF. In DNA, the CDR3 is TGTGCCAGCAGCACCCCCGGGACAGGGGGTATCTATGGCTACACCTTC.

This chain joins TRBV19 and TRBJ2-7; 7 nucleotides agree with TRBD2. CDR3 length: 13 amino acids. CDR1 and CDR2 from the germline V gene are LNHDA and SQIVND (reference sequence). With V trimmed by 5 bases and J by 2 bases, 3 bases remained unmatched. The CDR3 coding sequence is TGTGCCAGTAGTTTCGGGAGGCCCTACGAGCAGTACTTC. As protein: CASSFGRPYEQYF.

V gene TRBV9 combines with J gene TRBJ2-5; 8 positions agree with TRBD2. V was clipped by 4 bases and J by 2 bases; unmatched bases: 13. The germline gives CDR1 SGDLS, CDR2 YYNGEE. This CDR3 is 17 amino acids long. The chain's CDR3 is CASSPSGGSGIQETQYF. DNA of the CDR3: TGTGCCAGCAGCCCCTCTGGGGGTAGCGGGATACAAGAGACCCAGTACTTC.

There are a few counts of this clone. Written as DNA, the CDR3 is TGTGCCAGCAGAGAACAGGGAGCTAACTATGGCTACACCTTC. Translating it yields CASREQGANYGYTF. The chain couples TRBV28 to TRBJ1-2; possibly TRBD1 for D (6 bases). From germline, CDR1 is MDHEN and CDR2 SYDVKM. The ends were cut back, 6 bases at V and 0 bases at J, with 11 bases in the middle. The CDR3 totals 14 residues.

CDR3 loop: CASSLSAVGNTEAFF. In DNA, the CDR3 is TGTGCCAGCAGTTTATCGGCTGTTGGGAACACTGAAGCTTTCTTT. The chain recombines TRBV27 with TRBJ1-1; D not resolved. This CDR3 is built from 15 residues. Trimming shortened V by 0 bases and J by 1 base, and 9 bases separated the two germline ends. Germline assignment: CDR1 MNHEY and CDR2 SMNVEV (reference sequence).

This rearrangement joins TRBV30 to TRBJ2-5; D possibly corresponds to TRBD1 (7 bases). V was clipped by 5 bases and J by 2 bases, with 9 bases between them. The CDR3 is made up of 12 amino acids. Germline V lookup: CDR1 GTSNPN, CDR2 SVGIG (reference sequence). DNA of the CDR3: TGTGCCTGGTCAGGGGGGCAAGAGACCCAGTACTTC. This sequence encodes CAWSGGQETQYF.

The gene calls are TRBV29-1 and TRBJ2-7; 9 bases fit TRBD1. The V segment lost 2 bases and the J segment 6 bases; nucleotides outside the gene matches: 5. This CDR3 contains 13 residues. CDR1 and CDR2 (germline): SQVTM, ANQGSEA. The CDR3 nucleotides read TGCAGCGTTGAACCGGGACAGGGAGGCGAGCAGTACTTC. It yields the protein CSVEPGQGGEQYF.

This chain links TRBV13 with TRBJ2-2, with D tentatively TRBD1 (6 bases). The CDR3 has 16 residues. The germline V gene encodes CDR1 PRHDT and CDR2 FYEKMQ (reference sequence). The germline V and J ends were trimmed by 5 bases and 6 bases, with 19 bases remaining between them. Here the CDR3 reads CASSHKGTSRPGELFF. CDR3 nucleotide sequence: TGTGCCAGCAGCCATAAGGGGACATCCAGGCCCGGGGAGCTGTTTTTT.

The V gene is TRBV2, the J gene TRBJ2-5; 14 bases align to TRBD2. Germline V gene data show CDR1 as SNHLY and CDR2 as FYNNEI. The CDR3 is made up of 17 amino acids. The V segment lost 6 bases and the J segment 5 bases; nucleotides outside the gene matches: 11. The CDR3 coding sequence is TGTGCCAGCAGAGGGACCGGGACTAGCGGGAGAGAGGAGACCCAGTACTTC. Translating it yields CASRGTGTSGREETQYF.

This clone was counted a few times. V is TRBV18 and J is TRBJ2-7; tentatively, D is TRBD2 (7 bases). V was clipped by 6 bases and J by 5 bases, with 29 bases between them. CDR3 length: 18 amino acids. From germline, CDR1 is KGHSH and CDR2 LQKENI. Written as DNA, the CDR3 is TGTGCCAGCTCCCCAAGAGGGGGGGTGCCGGGAATCGAGCACGAGCAGTACTTC. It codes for CASSPRGGVPGIEHEQYF.

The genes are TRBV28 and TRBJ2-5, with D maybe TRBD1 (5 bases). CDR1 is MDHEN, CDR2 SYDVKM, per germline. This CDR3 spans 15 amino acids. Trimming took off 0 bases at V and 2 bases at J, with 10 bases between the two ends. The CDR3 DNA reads TGTGCCAGCAGTTTATGCAACCAGGGTCAAGAGACCCAGTACTTC. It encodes CASSLCNQGQETQYF.

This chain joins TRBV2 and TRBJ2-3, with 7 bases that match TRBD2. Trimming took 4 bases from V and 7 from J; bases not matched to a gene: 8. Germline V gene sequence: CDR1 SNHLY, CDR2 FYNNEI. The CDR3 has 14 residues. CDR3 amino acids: CASSGRTSWNTQYF. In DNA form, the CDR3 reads TGTGCCAGCAGTGGACGGACTAGTTGGAATACGCAGTATTTT.

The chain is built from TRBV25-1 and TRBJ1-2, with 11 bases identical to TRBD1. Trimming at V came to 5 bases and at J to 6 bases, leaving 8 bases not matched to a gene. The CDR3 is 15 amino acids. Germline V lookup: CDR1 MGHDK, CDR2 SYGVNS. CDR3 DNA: TGTGCCAGCAGTAGGTGGGACAGGGGGTCAGATGGCTACACCTTC. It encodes CASSRWDRGSDGYTF.

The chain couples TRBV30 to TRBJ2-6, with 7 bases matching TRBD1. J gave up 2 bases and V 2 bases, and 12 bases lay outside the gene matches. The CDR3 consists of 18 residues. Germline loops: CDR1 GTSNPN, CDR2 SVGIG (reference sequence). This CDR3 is CAWSSPGQKGPGANVLTF. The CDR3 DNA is TGTGCCTGGAGTTCTCCGGGACAGAAGGGCCCTGGGGCCAACGTCCTGACTTTC.